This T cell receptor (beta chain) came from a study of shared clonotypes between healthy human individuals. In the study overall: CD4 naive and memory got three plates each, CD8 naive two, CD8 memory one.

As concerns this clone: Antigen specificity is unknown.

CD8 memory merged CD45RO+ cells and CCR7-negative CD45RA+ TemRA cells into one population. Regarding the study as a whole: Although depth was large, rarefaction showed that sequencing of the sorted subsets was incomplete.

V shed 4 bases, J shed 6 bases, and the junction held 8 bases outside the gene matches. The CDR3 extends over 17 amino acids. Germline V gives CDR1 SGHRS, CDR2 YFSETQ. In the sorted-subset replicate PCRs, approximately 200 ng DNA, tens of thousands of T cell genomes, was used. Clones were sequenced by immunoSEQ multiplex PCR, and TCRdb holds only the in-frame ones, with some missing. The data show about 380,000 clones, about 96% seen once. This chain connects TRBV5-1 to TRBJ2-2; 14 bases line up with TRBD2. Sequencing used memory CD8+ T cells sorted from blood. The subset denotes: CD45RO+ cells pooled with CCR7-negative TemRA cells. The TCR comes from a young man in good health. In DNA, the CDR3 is TGCGCCAGCAGCCTAACCCCGGGACTAGCGGGAGCCGGGGAGCTGTTTTTT. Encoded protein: CASSLTPGLAGAGELFF.